This record looks at one T cell receptor (beta chain) sequence and its context. Its antigen is not known. This sample was included in a study of cytomegalovirus exposure and HLA in healthy donors. Findings of the study overall: As was reported, the HLA-A and HLA-B alleles of most subjects were accurately predicted from TCR beta sequences. In vitro checks showed that a few CMV-associated chains really do target CMV antigens. Roughly uniform sequencing depth across donors was assumed, possibly incorrectly. A later analysis revealed that TCR association rates differed between HLA loci, peaking at DRB1 and bottoming out at HLA-C.

The PCR was carried out with 60 Vbeta primers and 13 Jbeta primers. TCRdb's copy holds only in-frame clones and misses some; the assay was immunoSEQ multiplex PCR. The table has roughly 140,000 clones, roughly 80% seen once. Trimming at V came to 9 bases and at J to 8 bases, leaving 4 bases not matched to a gene. There are 12 residues in the CDR3. In germline, CDR1 is MDHEN, CDR2 SYDVKM. Source material: PBMCs. The sequence was collected from a middle-aged woman in good health and CMV-seropositive. The genes are TRBV28 and TRBJ1-4, with 9 nucleotides matching TRBD1. CDR3 in DNA: TGTGCCAGTTGGGACAGGGCAGAAAAACTGTTTTTT. Protein sequence: CASWDRAEKLFF.